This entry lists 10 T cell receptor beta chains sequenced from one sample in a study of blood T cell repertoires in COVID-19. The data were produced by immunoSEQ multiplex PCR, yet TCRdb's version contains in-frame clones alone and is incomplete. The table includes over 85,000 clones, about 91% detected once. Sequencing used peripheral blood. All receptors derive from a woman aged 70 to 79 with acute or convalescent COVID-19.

The chain's CDR3 is CASSLGLASSYNEQFF. The CDR3 nucleotides are TGTGCCAGCAGCTTAGGACTAGCAAGCTCCTACAATGAGCAGTTCTTC. The genes are TRBV7-2 and TRBJ2-1; 7 bases match TRBD2. Germline assignment: CDR1 SGHTA and CDR2 FQGNSA. CDR3 length: 16 residues. Trimming removed 1 base from V and 0 bases from J; junction bases left unmatched: 3.

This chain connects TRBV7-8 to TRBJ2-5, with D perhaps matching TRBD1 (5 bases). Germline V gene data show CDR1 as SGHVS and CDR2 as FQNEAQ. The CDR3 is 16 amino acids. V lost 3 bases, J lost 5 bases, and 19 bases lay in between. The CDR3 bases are TGTGCCAGCAGCTTTGGAAGGACAACACTGGCGGAGACCCAGTACTTC. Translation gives CASSFGRTTLAETQYF.

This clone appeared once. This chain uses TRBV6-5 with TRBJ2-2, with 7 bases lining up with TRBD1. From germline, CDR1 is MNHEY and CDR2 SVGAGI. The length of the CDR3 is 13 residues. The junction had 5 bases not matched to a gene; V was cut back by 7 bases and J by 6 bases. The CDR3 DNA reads TGTGCCAGCAAACAGGGGACCTCCGGGGAGCTGTTTTTT. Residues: CASKQGTSGELFF.

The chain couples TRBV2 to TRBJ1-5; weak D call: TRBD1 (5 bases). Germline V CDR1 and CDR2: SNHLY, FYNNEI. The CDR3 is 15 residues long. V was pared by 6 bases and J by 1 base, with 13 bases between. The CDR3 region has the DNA TGTGCCAGCAGACTACATCGACAGAGCAATCAGCCCCAGCATTTT. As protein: CASRLHRQSNQPQHF.

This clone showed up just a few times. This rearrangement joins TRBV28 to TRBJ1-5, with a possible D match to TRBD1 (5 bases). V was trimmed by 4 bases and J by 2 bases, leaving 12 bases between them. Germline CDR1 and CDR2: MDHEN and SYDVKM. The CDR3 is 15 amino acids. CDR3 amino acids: CASSSQGFGNQPQHF. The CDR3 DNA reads TGTGCCAGCAGTTCCCAGGGTTTCGGCAATCAGCCCCAGCATTTT.

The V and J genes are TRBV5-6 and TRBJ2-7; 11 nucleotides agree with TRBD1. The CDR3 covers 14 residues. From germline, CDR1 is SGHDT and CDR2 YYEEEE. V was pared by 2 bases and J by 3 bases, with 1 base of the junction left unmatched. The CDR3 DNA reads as TGTGCCAGCAGCTTTGGGACAGGGGGCTACGAGCAGTACTTC. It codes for CASSFGTGGYEQYF.

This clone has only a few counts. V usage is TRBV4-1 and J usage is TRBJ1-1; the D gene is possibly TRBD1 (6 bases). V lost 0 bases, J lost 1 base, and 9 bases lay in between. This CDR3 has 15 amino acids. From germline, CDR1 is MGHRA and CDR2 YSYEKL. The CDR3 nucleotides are TGCGCCAGCAGCCAAGAATGGGACACGAACACTGAAGCTTTCTTT. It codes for CASSQEWDTNTEAFF.

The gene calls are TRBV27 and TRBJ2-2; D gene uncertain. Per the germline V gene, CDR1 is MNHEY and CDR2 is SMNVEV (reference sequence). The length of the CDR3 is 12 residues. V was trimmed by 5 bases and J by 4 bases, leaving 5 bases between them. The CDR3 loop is CASSILTGELFF. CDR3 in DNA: TGTGCCAGCAGTATTCTCACCGGGGAGCTGTTTTTT.

The CDR3, as DNA: TGCGCCAGCAGTGCGGAGTTCGCAGCAGGGGGCCAGTACTTC. It encodes CASSAEFAAGGQYF. This chain joins TRBV10-1 and TRBJ2-7; 8 nucleotides match TRBD1. Per germline, CDR1 WNHNN and CDR2 SYGVQD (reference sequence). V shed 4 bases and J 10 bases; nucleotides not matched to a gene: 12. The CDR3 extends over 14 amino acids.

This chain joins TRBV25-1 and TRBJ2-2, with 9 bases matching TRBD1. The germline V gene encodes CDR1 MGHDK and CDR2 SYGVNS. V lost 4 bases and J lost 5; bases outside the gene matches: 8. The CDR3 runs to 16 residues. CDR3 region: CASSALTGGRTGELFF. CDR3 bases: TGTGCCAGCAGTGCCCTGACAGGGGGTCGGACCGGGGAGCTGTTTTTT.